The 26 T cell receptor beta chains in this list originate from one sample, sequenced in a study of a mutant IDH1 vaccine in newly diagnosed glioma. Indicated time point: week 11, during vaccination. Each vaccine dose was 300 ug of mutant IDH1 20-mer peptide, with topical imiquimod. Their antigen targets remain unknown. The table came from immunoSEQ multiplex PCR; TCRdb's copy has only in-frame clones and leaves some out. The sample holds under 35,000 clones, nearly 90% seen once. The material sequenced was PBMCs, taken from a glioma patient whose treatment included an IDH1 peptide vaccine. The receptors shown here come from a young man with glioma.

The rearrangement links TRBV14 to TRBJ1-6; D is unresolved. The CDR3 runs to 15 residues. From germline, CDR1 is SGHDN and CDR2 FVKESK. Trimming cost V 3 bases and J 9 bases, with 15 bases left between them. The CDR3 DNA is TGTGCCAGCAGCCAGGGCCTCGGGCCCCTTTCACCCCTCCACTTT. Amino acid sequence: CASSQGLGPLSPLHF.

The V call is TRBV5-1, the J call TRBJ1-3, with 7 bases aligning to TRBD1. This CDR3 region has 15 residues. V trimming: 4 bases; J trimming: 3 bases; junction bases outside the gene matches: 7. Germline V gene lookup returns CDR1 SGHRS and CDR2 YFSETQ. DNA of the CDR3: TGCGCCAGCAGCCCGGGACAGCGAAGTGGAAACACCATATATTTT. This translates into CASSPGQRSGNTIYF.

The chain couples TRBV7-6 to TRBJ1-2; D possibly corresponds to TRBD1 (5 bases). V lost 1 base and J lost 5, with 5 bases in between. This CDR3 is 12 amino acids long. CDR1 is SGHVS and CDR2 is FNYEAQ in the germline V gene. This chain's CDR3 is CASSLGGYGYTF. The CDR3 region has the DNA TGTGCCAGCAGCTTAGGGGGGTATGGCTACACCTTC. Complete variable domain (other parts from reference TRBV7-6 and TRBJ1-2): GAGVSQSPRYKVTKRGQDVALRCDPISGHVSLYWYRQALGQGPEFLTYFNYEAQQDKSGLPNDRFSAERPEGSISTLTIQRTEQRDSAMYRCASSLGGYGYTFGSGTRLTVV.

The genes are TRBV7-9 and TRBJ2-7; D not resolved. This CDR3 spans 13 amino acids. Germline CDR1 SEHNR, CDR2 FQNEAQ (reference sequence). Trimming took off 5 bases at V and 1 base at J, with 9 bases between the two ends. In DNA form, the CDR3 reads TGTGCCAGCAGCCCCGGACGGTCCTACGAGCAGTACTTC. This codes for CASSPGRSYEQYF.

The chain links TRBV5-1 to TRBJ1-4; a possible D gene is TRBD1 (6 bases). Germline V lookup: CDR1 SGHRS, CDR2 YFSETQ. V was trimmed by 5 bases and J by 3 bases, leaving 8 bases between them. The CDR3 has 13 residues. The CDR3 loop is CASRDSPNEKLFF. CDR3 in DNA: TGCGCCAGCAGGGACAGCCCTAATGAAAAACTGTTTTTT.

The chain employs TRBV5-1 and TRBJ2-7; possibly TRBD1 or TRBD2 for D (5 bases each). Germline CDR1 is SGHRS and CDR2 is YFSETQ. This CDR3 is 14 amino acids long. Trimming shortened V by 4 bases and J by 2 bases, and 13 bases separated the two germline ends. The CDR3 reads CASSVSGAPYEQYF. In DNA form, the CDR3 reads TGCGCCAGCAGCGTATCCGGGGCGCCCTACGAGCAGTACTTC.

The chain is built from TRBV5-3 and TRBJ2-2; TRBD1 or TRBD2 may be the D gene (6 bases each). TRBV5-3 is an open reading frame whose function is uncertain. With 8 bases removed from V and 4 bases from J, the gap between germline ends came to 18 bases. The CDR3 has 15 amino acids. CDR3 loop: CAREDRRGPTGELFF. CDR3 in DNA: TGTGCCAGGGAGGACCGACGGGGGCCCACCGGGGAGCTGTTTTTT.

The CDR3 nucleotides are TGTGCCAGCAGCTTATTGGGTCAGGGCGGTGAAAAACTGTTTTTT. Translating it yields CASSLLGQGGEKLFF. This chain links TRBV7-9 with TRBJ1-4, with D possibly matching TRBD1 (5 bases). Germline V gene sequence: CDR1 SEHNR, CDR2 FQNEAQ (reference sequence). V gave up 2 bases and J gave up 7 bases, with 14 bases separating them. The CDR3 extends over 15 amino acids.

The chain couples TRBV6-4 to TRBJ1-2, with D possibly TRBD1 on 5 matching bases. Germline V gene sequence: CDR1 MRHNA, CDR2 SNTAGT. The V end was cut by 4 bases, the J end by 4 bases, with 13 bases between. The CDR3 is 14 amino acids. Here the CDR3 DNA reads TGTGCCAGCAGTGCCGAGGCAGGGTCCTATGGCTACACCTTC. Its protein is CASSAEAGSYGYTF.

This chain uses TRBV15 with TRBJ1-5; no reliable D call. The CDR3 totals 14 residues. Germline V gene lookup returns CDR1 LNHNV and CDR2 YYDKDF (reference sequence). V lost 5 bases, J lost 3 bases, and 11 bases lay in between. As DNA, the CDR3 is TGTGCCACCAGCTGGGGAGGCTCCAATCAGCCCCAGCATTTT. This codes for CATSWGGSNQPQHF.

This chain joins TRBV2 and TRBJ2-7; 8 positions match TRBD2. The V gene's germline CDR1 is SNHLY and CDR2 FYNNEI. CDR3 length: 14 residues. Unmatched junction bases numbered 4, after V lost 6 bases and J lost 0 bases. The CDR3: CASRGLVSSYEQYF. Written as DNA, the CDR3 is TGTGCCAGCAGGGGACTAGTGAGCTCCTACGAGCAGTACTTC.

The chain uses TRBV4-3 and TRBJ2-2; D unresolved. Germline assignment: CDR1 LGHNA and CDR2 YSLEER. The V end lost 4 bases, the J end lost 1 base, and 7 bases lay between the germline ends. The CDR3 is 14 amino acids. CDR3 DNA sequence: TGCGCCAGCAGCCGTGGGGAGAACACCGGGGAGCTGTTTTTT. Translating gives CASSRGENTGELFF.

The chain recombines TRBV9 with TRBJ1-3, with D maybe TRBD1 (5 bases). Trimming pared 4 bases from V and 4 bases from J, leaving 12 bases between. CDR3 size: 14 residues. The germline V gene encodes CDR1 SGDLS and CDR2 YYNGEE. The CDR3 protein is CASSFGAEGNTIYF. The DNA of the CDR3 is TGTGCCAGCAGCTTTGGGGCGGAAGGAAACACCATATATTTT.

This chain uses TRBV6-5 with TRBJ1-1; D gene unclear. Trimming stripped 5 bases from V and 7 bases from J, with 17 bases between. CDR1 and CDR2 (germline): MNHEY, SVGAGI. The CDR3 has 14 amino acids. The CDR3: CASSRTIRALEAFF. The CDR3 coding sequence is TGTGCCAGCAGTAGAACTATCCGGGCCCTTGAAGCTTTCTTT.

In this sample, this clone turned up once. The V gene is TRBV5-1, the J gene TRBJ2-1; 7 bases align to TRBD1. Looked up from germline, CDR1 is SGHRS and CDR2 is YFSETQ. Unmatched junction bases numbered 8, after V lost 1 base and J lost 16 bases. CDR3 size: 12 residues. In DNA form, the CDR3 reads TGCGCCAGCAGCTTGAAGCCGGGACAGTTTTTCTTC. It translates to CASSLKPGQFFF.

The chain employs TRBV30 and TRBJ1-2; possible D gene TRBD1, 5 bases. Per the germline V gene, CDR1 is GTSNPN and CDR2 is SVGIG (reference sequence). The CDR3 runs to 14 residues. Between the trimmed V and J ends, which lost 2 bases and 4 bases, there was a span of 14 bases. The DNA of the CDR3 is TGTGCCTGGAGTTTAAACACAGGTTTCTATGGCTACACCTTC. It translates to CAWSLNTGFYGYTF. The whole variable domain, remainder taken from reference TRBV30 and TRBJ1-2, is SQTIHQWPATLVQPVGSPLSLECTVEGTSNPNLYWYRQAAGRGLQLLFYSVGIGQISSEVPQNLSASRPQDRQFILSSKKLLLSDSGFYLCAWSLNTGFYGYTFGSGTRLTVV.

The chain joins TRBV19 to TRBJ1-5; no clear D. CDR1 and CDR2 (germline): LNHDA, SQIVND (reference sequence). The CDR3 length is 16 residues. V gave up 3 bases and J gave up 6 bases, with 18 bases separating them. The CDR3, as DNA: TGTGCCAGTAGTATTTACCCCCGGCGTTTAGGTCAGCCCCAGCATTTT. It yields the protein CASSIYPRRLGQPQHF.

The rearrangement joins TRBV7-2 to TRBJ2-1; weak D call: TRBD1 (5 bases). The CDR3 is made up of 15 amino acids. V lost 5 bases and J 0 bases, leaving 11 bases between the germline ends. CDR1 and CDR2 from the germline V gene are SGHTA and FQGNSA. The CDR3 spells CASSPQVSSYNEQFF. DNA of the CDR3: TGTGCCAGCAGCCCACAGGTTAGCTCCTACAATGAGCAGTTCTTC.

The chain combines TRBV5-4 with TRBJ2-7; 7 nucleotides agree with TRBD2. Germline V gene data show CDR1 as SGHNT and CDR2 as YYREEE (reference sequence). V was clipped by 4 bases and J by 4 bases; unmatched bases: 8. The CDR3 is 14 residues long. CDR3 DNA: TGTGCCAGCAGCCAATCTAGCGGAGGTTACGAGCAGTACTTC. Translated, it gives CASSQSSGGYEQYF.

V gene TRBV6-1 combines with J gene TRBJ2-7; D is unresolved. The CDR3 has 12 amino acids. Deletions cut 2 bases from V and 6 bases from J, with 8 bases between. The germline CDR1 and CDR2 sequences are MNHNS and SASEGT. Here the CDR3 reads CASSEIDLEQYF. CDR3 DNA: TGTGCCAGCAGTGAAATAGATCTCGAGCAGTACTTC.

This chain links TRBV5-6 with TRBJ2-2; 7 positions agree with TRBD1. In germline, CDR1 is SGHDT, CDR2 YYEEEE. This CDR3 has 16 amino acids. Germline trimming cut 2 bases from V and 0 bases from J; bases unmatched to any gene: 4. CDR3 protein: CASSFIQGSNTGELFF. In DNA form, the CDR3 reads TGTGCCAGCAGCTTCATACAGGGGTCGAACACCGGGGAGCTGTTTTTT. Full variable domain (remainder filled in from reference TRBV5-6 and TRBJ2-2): DAGVTQSPTHLIKTRGQQVTLRCSPKSGHDTVSWYQQALGQGPQFIFQYYEEEERQRGNFPDRFSGHQFPNYSSELNVNALLLGDSALYLCASSFIQGSNTGELFFGEGSRLTVL.

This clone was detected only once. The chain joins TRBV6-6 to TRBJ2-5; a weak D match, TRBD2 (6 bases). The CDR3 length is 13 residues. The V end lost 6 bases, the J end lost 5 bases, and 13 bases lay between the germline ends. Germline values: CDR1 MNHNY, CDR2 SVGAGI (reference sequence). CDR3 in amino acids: CASSLTGVETQYF. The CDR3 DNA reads TGTGCCAGCAGCCTCACGGGAGTGGAGACCCAGTACTTC.

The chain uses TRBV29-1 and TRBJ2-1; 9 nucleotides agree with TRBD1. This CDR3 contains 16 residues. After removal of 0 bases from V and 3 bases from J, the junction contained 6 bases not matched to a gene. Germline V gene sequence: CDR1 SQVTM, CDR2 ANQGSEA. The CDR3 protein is CSVEDGRTGVYNEQFF. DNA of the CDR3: TGCAGCGTTGAAGATGGCAGGACAGGGGTCTACAATGAGCAGTTCTTC.

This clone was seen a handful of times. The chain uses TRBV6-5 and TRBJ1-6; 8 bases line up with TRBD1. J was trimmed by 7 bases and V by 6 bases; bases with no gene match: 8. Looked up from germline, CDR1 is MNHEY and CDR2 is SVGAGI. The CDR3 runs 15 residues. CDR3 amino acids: CASRLRDRRNSPLHF. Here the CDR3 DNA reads TGTGCCAGCAGACTTAGGGACAGGAGGAATTCACCCCTCCACTTT.

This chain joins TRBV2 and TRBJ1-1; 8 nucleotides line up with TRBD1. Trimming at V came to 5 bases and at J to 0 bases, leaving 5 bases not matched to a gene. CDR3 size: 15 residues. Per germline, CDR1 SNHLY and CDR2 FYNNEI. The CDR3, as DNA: TGTGCCAGCAGTCGACAGGGGTGGATGAACACTGAAGCTTTCTTT. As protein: CASSRQGWMNTEAFF.

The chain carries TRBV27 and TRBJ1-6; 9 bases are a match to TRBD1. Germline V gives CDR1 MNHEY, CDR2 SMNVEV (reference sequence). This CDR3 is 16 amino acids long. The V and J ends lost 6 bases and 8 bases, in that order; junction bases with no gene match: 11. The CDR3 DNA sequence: TGTGCCAGCAGGAAACTGTACCGGGACAGGGATTCACCCCTCCACTTT. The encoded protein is CASRKLYRDRDSPLHF.